Below are 30 T cell receptor beta chains sequenced from a single sample in a study of beta chain features in type 1 diabetes. The isolated RNA, all of it, was reverse transcribed, so expressed TCRB transcripts were what got sequenced. Clones were read by immunoSEQ multiplex PCR, and TCRdb kept only the in-frame ones, dropping some. This sample has hundreds of thousands of clones; around a sixth occur once, and the top ten carry 0.02% to 0.03%. The specimen sequenced was naive CD4+ T cells from blood. Receptors originate from a young woman in good health.

This clone was observed a handful of times. This chain uses TRBV9 with TRBJ2-5; D ambiguous. The better agreement between TRBJ2-7 and the DNA end casts doubt on the J call. This CDR3 has 14 residues. Germline V CDR1 and CDR2: SGDLS, YYNGEE. The CDR3 DNA reads as TGTGCCAGCAGCGTAGCCCACGGCGGCTACGAGCAGTACTTC. Residues: CASSVAHGGYEQYF.

The V gene is TRBV28, the J gene TRBJ2-1; 8 nucleotides line up with TRBD1. V was clipped by 10 bases and J by 5 bases; unmatched bases: 7. CDR3 size: 13 residues. Germline values: CDR1 MDHEN, CDR2 SYDVKM. For the CDR3, the DNA is TGTGCCATCCGGGACAGGCCCAACAATGAGCAGTTCTTC. Encoded protein: CAIRDRPNNEQFF.

This clone was found a few times. The rearrangement links TRBV6-1 to TRBJ2-7, with 13 bases lining up with TRBD2. The CDR3 runs 14 residues. The junction had 1 base not matched to a gene; V was cut back by 4 bases and J by 4 bases. Germline V gene sequence: CDR1 MNHNS, CDR2 SASEGT. For the CDR3, the DNA is TGTGCCAGCAGTGCGACTAGCGGGAGGTACGAGCAGTACTTC. Translation: CASSATSGRYEQYF.

This sequence joins TRBV5-1 and TRBJ2-7; D is undetermined. The V end lost 0 bases, the J end lost 6 bases, and 7 bases lay between the germline ends. The germline CDR1 and CDR2 sequences are SGHRS and YFSETQ. This CDR3 is built from 12 residues. The CDR3 DNA reads as TGCGCCAGCAGCTTGGAGAGTCGCGAGCAGTACTTC. Translated, it gives CASSLESREQYF.

This clone was counted a few times. This chain joins TRBV19 and TRBJ2-1, with TRBD2 matching 13 bases. V dropped 4 bases and J dropped 11; count of bases not matched to a gene: 8. Germline CDR1 reads LNHDA; CDR2 reads SQIVND (reference sequence). The CDR3 runs to 15 residues. In nucleotides, the CDR3 is TGTGCCAGTAGTACCTGGACTAGCGGGAGCGGCAAGCAGTTCTTC. This codes for CASSTWTSGSGKQFF.

The V call is TRBV6-6, the J call TRBJ1-6; possible D gene TRBD1, 5 bases. The CDR3 has 15 amino acids. V was pared by 5 bases and J by 9 bases, with 17 bases between. The V gene's germline CDR1 is MNHNY and CDR2 SVGAGI (reference sequence). In nucleotides, the CDR3 is TGTGCCAGCAGTCCATCCGGGACGCAGCGTTCACCCCTCCACTTT. Protein: CASSPSGTQRSPLHF.

This clone showed up just a few times. The gene calls are TRBV5-1 and TRBJ2-3, with TRBD1 as a possible D gene (6 bases). This CDR3 comprises 17 residues. CDR1 is SGHRS and CDR2 is YFSETQ in the germline V gene. V dropped 1 base and J dropped 1 base, with 16 bases sitting between them. In DNA form, the CDR3 reads TGCGCCAGCAGCTTGACAGGGAGCTCCCCTCGCACAGATACGCAGTATTTT. This translates into CASSLTGSSPRTDTQYF.

The gene calls are TRBV7-2 and TRBJ2-6, with D uncertain. The germline V gene has CDR1 SGHTA and CDR2 FQGNSA. The CDR3 contains 15 residues. V lost 7 bases to trimming and J lost 0 bases, with 10 bases between them. The CDR3 reads CASKFEASGANVLTF. The CDR3, as DNA: TGTGCCAGCAAGTTTGAAGCCTCTGGGGCCAACGTCCTGACTTTC.

This clone was detected only a few times. The chain combines TRBV4-2 with TRBJ1-1; 7 bases fit TRBD1. The CDR3 length is 15 residues. V was pared by 2 bases and J by 1 base, with 4 bases of the junction left unmatched. Germline V CDR1 and CDR2: LGHNA, YNFKEQ. CDR3 coding DNA: TGTGCCAGCAGCCAACGGACAGGACCGAACACTGAAGCTTTCTTT. It yields the protein CASSQRTGPNTEAFF.

The chain uses TRBV7-2 and TRBJ1-2; TRBD1 is a possible D gene (5 bases). Trimming pared 5 bases from V and 4 bases from J, leaving 17 bases between. Germline V lookup: CDR1 SGHTA, CDR2 FQGNSA. The CDR3 covers 15 residues. CDR3 in DNA: TGTGCCAGCAGCCCCTCCGGAGAGGGGTCCTATGGCTACACCTTC. Protein product: CASSPSGEGSYGYTF.

The rearrangement joins TRBV5-6 to TRBJ2-5; maybe TRBD1 (5 bases). The DNA end lines up better with TRBJ2-7; the J call may be wrong. This CDR3 region has 14 residues. Looked up from germline, CDR1 is SGHDT and CDR2 is YYEEEE. The CDR3 DNA follows: TGTGCCAGCAGTAAGACAGAGCATCGCTACGAGCAGTACTTC. This sequence encodes CASSKTEHRYEQYF.

This clone was picked up a small number of times. The same CDR3 can be traced to other DNA sequences in this sample. J is TRBJ1-2 and V is TRBV7-9; the match to TRBD1 covers 7 bases. This CDR3 has 13 residues. V dropped 6 bases and J dropped 4; count of bases not matched to a gene: 5. Per the germline V gene, CDR1 is SEHNR and CDR2 is FQNEAQ (reference sequence). The DNA for the CDR3 is TGTGCCAGCAGTCTCCAGGGGGGCTATGGCTACACCTTC. Translating gives CASSLQGGYGYTF.

This sequence joins TRBV5-1 and TRBJ2-7; D unclear. The CDR3 has 12 amino acids. The germline V gene encodes CDR1 SGHRS and CDR2 YFSETQ. The V gene lost 0 bases and the J gene lost 5 bases, with 6 bases spanning the gap. The CDR3 DNA sequence: TGCGCCAGCAGCTTGGGTTTCGACGAGCAGTACTTC. Encoded protein: CASSLGFDEQYF.

A few counts support this clone. Different DNA sequences within this sample yield the same CDR3. The gene calls are TRBV19 and TRBJ1-1; no reliable D call. Germline V CDR1 and CDR2: LNHDA, SQIVND (reference sequence). The CDR3 totals 13 residues. V lost 3 bases, J lost 1 base, and 6 bases lay in between. The DNA of the CDR3 is TGTGCCAGTAGTATCGGCAGGAACACTGAAGCTTTCTTT. This sequence encodes CASSIGRNTEAFF.

The gene calls are TRBV5-1 and TRBJ2-4; D is perhaps TRBD1 or TRBD2 (5 bases each). Germline V gene data show CDR1 as SGHRS and CDR2 as YFSETQ. The CDR3 runs 15 residues. V shed 0 bases and J shed 2 bases, with 9 bases lying between them. Here the CDR3 reads CASSLGGGSKNIQYF. In nucleotides, the CDR3 is TGCGCCAGCAGCTTGGGTGGGGGATCCAAAAACATTCAGTACTTC.

This chain links TRBV27 with TRBJ2-6, with D possibly called TRBD1 or TRBD2 (5 bases each). From germline, CDR1 is MNHEY and CDR2 SMNVEV (reference sequence). The CDR3 consists of 17 residues. Trimming stripped 8 bases from V and 2 bases from J, with 19 bases between. The CDR3 protein is CASGRPRGRAGANVLTF. In DNA form, the CDR3 reads TGTGCCAGCGGCAGACCCCGGGGCAGGGCTGGGGCCAACGTCCTGACTTTC.

The chain links TRBV7-9 to TRBJ2-3; the D gene is possibly TRBD2 (6 bases). Germline V CDR1 and CDR2: SEHNR, FQNEAQ (reference sequence). This CDR3 region has 14 residues. Between the trimmed V and J ends, which lost 10 bases and 1 base, there was a span of 15 bases. The CDR3 here is CATRAGGGTDTQYF. CDR3 nucleotides: TGTGCCACCAGGGCGGGCGGGGGCACAGATACGCAGTATTTT.

The gene calls are TRBV18 and TRBJ2-7; D might be TRBD1 or TRBD2, each matching 5 bases. The CDR3 is 13 residues long. Per germline, CDR1 KGHSH and CDR2 LQKENI. The germline V and J ends were trimmed by 3 bases and 6 bases, with 12 bases remaining between them. The CDR3 protein is CASSPGANLEQYF. The CDR3 coding sequence is TGTGCCAGCTCACCCGGGGCGAACCTCGAGCAGTACTTC.

This clone was counted only a few times. The same CDR3 can be traced to other DNA sequences in this sample. This sequence joins TRBV4-3 and TRBJ2-3; D remains unclear. V dropped 0 bases and J dropped 6 bases, with 7 bases sitting between them. From germline, CDR1 is LGHNA and CDR2 YSLEER. The CDR3 has 13 residues. CDR3 sequence reads: CASSQDFPDTQYF. The CDR3 DNA reads as TGCGCCAGCAGCCAAGATTTCCCGGATACGCAGTATTTT.

This clone was found a few times. The chain has TRBV7-9 and TRBJ2-3, with TRBD2 identical over 8 bases. The CDR3 covers 17 residues. CDR1 is SEHNR and CDR2 is FQNEAQ in the germline V gene (reference sequence). The junction had 12 bases not matched to a gene; V was cut back by 5 bases and J by 2 bases. Written as DNA, the CDR3 is TGTGCCAGCAGCGCTGGGGGAGCTAGCGGGCACACAGATACGCAGTATTTT. It is translated as CASSAGGASGHTDTQYF.

The J gene is TRBJ1-5, the V gene TRBV7-9; D remains unclear. V lost 2 bases and J lost 8, with 10 bases in between. The germline gives CDR1 SEHNR, CDR2 FQNEAQ (reference sequence). The CDR3 sequence is 13 residues long. Here the CDR3 DNA reads TGTGCCAGCAGCTTATGGGAATCGGAGCCCCAGCATTTT. Protein product: CASSLWESEPQHF.

The rearrangement uses TRBV7-9 and TRBJ1-1; TRBD1 matches 7 bases. The trim removed 6 bases at V and 0 bases at J, leaving 1 base unmatched. The germline CDR1 and CDR2 sequences are SEHNR and FQNEAQ (reference sequence). The CDR3 covers 13 residues. The CDR3 DNA follows: TGTGCCAGCAGACAGGGGCTGAACACTGAAGCTTTCTTT. Translated, it gives CASRQGLNTEAFF.

This chain connects TRBV19 to TRBJ2-2, with TRBD2 as a possible D gene (6 bases). Germline assignment: CDR1 LNHDA and CDR2 SQIVND (reference sequence). The CDR3 is made up of 15 amino acids. The germline V and J ends were trimmed by 4 bases and 7 bases, with 16 bases remaining between them. CDR3 residues: CASSTLWEVIGELFF. CDR3 nucleotides: TGTGCCAGTAGTACCCTTTGGGAGGTCATCGGGGAGCTGTTTTTT.

This clone was picked up a small number of times. This same CDR3 is encoded by further DNA sequences in the sample. J is TRBJ2-2 and V is TRBV7-9, with D unclear. Looked up from germline, CDR1 is SEHNR and CDR2 is FQNEAQ (reference sequence). This CDR3 has 13 residues. Deletions cut 5 bases from V and 4 bases from J, with 8 bases between. CDR3 DNA: TGTGCCAGCAGCCTCTCCGTCACCGGGGAGCTGTTTTTT. Encoded protein: CASSLSVTGELFF.

The V gene is TRBV5-6, the J gene TRBJ1-4, with D possibly TRBD1 on 6 matching bases. V lost 0 bases to trimming and J lost 8 bases, with 11 bases between them. Looked up from germline, CDR1 is SGHDT and CDR2 is YYEEEE. The length of the CDR3 is 14 residues. The CDR3 sequence: CASSLDAGVEKLFF. Written as DNA, the CDR3 is TGTGCCAGCAGCTTGGACGCAGGGGTGGAAAAACTGTTTTTT.

This clone has just a few counts. The chain is built from TRBV11-3 and TRBJ1-2; D perhaps matches TRBD1 (6 bases). Germline V gives CDR1 SGHNT, CDR2 YENEEA. V was clipped by 5 bases and J by 8 bases, with 21 bases between them. CDR3 size: 15 residues. CDR3 sequence reads: CASSGLRGELAGYTF. CDR3 DNA sequence: TGTGCCAGCAGCGGACTCAGGGGAGAACTAGCAGGCTACACCTTC.

The chain links TRBV19 to TRBJ2-1; no clear D gene. The CDR3 has 16 amino acids. V was shortened by 6 bases and J by 0 bases, with 15 bases between the two germline ends. Per the germline V gene, CDR1 is LNHDA and CDR2 is SQIVND (reference sequence). The CDR3 sequence: CASSSFGKNSYNEQFF. Here the CDR3 DNA reads TGTGCCAGTAGCTCCTTTGGCAAAAACTCCTACAATGAGCAGTTCTTC.

This clone was counted a few times. The junction departs from the called germline gene at one end, perhaps through a read error. V is TRBV4-3 and J is TRBJ1-3; the match to TRBD1 covers 8 bases. Per the germline V gene, CDR1 is LGHNA and CDR2 is YSLEER. CDR3 length: 17 amino acids. In DNA form, the CDR3 reads TGCGCCAGCAGCCAAGATTTGGGCAGGGGGCCTGGCAACACCATATATTTT. Protein sequence: CASSQDLGRGPGNTIYF.

A few counts support this clone. The V and J genes are TRBV5-1 and TRBJ2-7; no reliable D call. This CDR3 contains 13 residues. V gave up 1 base and J gave up 3 bases, with 8 bases separating them. Germline V lookup: CDR1 SGHRS, CDR2 YFSETQ. The CDR3 nucleotides read TGCGCCAGCAGCTTGAACGACAACTACGAGCAGTACTTC. Encoded protein: CASSLNDNYEQYF.

This clone appeared once. The chain combines TRBV28 with TRBJ2-3, with D maybe TRBD2 (6 bases). Germline V gives CDR1 MDHEN, CDR2 SYDVKM. This CDR3 is built from 12 residues. V gave up 2 bases and J gave up 10 bases, with 10 bases separating them. The chain's CDR3 is CASSLGWEAQYF. CDR3 sequence (DNA): TGTGCCAGCAGTTTAGGCTGGGAGGCGCAGTATTTT.